What follows are 10 T cell receptor beta chains derived from one specimen sequenced in a study of T cell repertoires in cytomegalovirus infection. TCRdb ran MiXCR on the reads and lists one entry per CDR3 protein. The sample includes 600,000 to 800,000 distinct CDR3 sequences, approximately 24% of them seen just once. Sequencing used CD8+ T cells from PBMCs. The receptors were sampled from a human donor in good health (CMV status not recorded). Some clones in this sample may be carry-over from other donors' samples.

This clonotype was recorded a few times. The J gene is TRBJ1-2, the V gene TRBV14; 7 bases fit TRBD1. V was pared by 4 bases and J by 4 bases, with 12 bases of the junction left unmatched. Germline loops: CDR1 SGHDN, CDR2 FVKESK. The CDR3 covers 16 residues. The CDR3 spells CASSPSSKGAGYGYTF. The DNA of the CDR3 is TGTGCCAGCAGCCCATCGTCAAAGGGGGCAGGCTATGGCTACACCTTC.

This clonotype was detected only a few times. This chain links TRBV28 with TRBJ2-5; D uncertain. Trimming cost V 3 bases and J 4 bases, with 15 bases left between them. CDR1 and CDR2 (germline): MDHEN, SYDVKM. This CDR3 region has 15 residues. In DNA form, the CDR3 reads TGTGCCAGCAGTTTGGGGTCCCTCGAAAGAGAGACCCAGTACTTC. Translating it yields CASSLGSLERETQYF. The complete variable domain, with remaining parts taken from reference TRBV28 and TRBJ2-5, reads DVKVTQSSRYLVKRTGEKVFLECVQDMDHENMFWYRQDPGLGLRLIYFSYDVKMKEKGDIPEGYSVSREKKERFSLILESASTNQTSMYLCASSLGSLERETQYFGPGTRLLVL.

The chain combines TRBV7-9 with TRBJ2-1, with 7 bases identical to TRBD1. The CDR3 has 12 residues. V gave up 5 bases and J gave up 13 bases; unmatched junction bases: 8. Germline V gene sequence: CDR1 SEHNR, CDR2 FQNEAQ (reference sequence). The CDR3 protein is CASSGWTGQQFF. In nucleotides, the CDR3 is TGTGCCAGCAGCGGGTGGACAGGCCAACAGTTCTTC.

The chain combines TRBV29-1 with TRBJ2-7; D could derive from TRBD1 or TRBD2 (5 bases each). Germline loops: CDR1 SQVTM, CDR2 ANQGSEA. V gave up 5 bases and J gave up 3 bases, with 11 bases separating them. The CDR3 is 12 amino acids. The CDR3 here is CSVSGPGYEQYF. CDR3 sequence (DNA): TGCAGCGTTTCGGGACCTGGCTACGAGCAGTACTTC.

A note on this clonotype: This clone may be a read error of a much larger clone one base away. The V and J genes are TRBV10-3 and TRBJ2-3; the match to TRBD1 covers 10 bases. Germline V gives CDR1 ENHRY, CDR2 SYGVKD. This CDR3 is built from 16 residues. Written as DNA, the CDR3 is TGTGTCATCAGTGGCAGCCGGGACAGGGGAAGAGATACGCAGTATTTT. Translation gives CVISGSRDRGRDTQYF.

This clonotype has ten or more counts. In nucleotides, the CDR3 is TGTGCCAGCAGCTCCGAAGGGCCAAGCTCCTACGAGCAGTACTTC. This sequence encodes CASSSEGPSSYEQYF. The J gene is TRBJ2-7, the V gene TRBV7-9; D remains unclear. CDR1 is SEHNR, CDR2 FQNEAQ, per germline (reference sequence). This CDR3 spans 15 amino acids. V lost 4 bases and J 0 bases, leaving 13 bases between the germline ends.

CDR3 residues: CSVRQGTYNEQFF. In nucleotides, the CDR3 is TGCAGCGTTCGCCAGGGGACTTACAATGAGCAGTTCTTC. The chain links TRBV29-1 to TRBJ2-1, with D perhaps being TRBD1 or TRBD2 (6 bases each). CDR1 is SQVTM, CDR2 ANQGSEA, per germline. The CDR3 has 13 amino acids. The V and J ends lost 5 bases and 4 bases respectively, with 12 bases between them.

The gene calls are TRBV5-6 and TRBJ2-7, with TRBD1 identical over 8 bases. The CDR3 is made up of 14 amino acids. CDR1 and CDR2 from the germline V gene are SGHDT and YYEEEE. Trimming took 2 bases from V and 3 from J; bases not matched to a gene: 4. This chain's CDR3 is CASSFRTGIYEQYF. The CDR3 DNA reads TGTGCCAGCAGCTTCCGGACAGGGATCTACGAGCAGTACTTC.

About this clonotype itself: This may come from a read error, since a much larger clone is one base off. The chain is built from TRBV7-6 and TRBJ2-2, with D perhaps being TRBD1 or TRBD2 (5 bases each). The germline V and J ends were trimmed by 10 bases and 4 bases, with 16 bases remaining between them. The CDR3 is 14 residues long. The germline V gene has CDR1 SGHVS and CDR2 FNYEAQ. The CDR3 nucleotides are TGTGCCAACAGACCCTACGGGGCCACCGGGGAGCTGTTTTTT. It encodes CANRPYGATGELFF.

This rearrangement joins TRBV20-1 to TRBJ2-7; D gene ambiguous. CDR3 size: 14 residues. Per the germline V gene, CDR1 is DFQATT and CDR2 is SNEGSKA (reference sequence). V dropped 0 bases and J dropped 4 bases, with 13 bases sitting between them. The CDR3 loop reads CSARDQDLLYEQYV. The DNA of the CDR3 is TGCAGTGCTAGAGATCAGGACCTCTTATACGAGCAGTACGTC.